This TCR beta chain was retrieved from a study of blood T cell repertoires in COVID-19. Study in general: The samples span acute and convalescent COVID-19 from the United States, Italy and Spain. Nucleic acid was either cDNA or gDNA, and it came from T cells, B-cell-depleted T cells, or PBMCs.

This CDR3 region has 13 residues. Trimming stripped 3 bases from V and 6 bases from J, with 11 bases between. The germline V gene encodes CDR1 LNHDA and CDR2 SQIVND (reference sequence). Sequenced by immunoSEQ multiplex PCR; TCRdb stores in-frame clones only, minus some. Of about 140,000 clones detected, 84% appear once; the ten largest clones hold approximately 10%. V and J are TRBV19 and TRBJ1-2, with D tentatively TRBD1 (6 bases). The specimen sequenced was peripheral blood. The TCR comes from a man in his sixties with active or convalescent COVID-19. CDR3 residues: CASSMANRDGYTF. CDR3 nucleotide sequence: TGTGCCAGTAGTATGGCCAACAGGGATGGCTACACCTTC.